Listed below are T cell receptor beta chains from one sample, sequenced in a study of neurological immune-mediated disorders. MiXCR was run by TCRdb on the 5' RACE reads, yielding one entry per CDR3 protein. The sample includes around 58,000 distinct CDR3 sequences, 3% to 4% seen only once; the top ten take about 7.1%. Sequenced sample: PBMCs. The receptor set was obtained from a woman in her sixties or seventies with multiple sclerosis. Both conserved end residues are part of each CDR3. Fields, in order: D gene, clone size, V gene, J gene, CDR3 protein, CDR3 DNA. A D gene is named only where the DNA matches it firmly. Clone size is shown for a subset of rows, as once, few, many or a class of expanded clone.

>NA|many|TRBV5-1|TRBJ2-7
CASSPGTVGDEQYF
TGCGCCAGCAGCCCCGGGACGGTCGGGGACGAGCAGTACTTC
>TRBD1|few|TRBV5-1|TRBJ2-2
CASSLNGQGASTGELFF
TGCGCCAGCAGCTTGAATGGGCAGGGGGCGTCCACCGGGGAGCTGTTTTTT
>TRBD1|many|TRBV3-1|TRBJ2-2
CASSQEGQVNTGELFF
TGTGCCAGCAGCCAAGAGGGACAGGTGAACACCGGGGAGCTGTTTTTT
>TRBD2|many|TRBV20-1|TRBJ2-1
CSACLSGRHNEQFF
TGCAGTGCTTGTCTCAGCGGGAGGCACAATGAGCAGTTCTTC
>TRBD1|many|TRBV5-1|TRBJ1-1
CASSFPNVTGTGFTEAFF
TGCGCCAGCAGCTTCCCTAATGTAACCGGGACAGGGTTTACTGAAGCTTTCTTT
>TRBD1|many|TRBV20-1|TRBJ1-2
CSARDSRNLYGYTF
TGCAGTGCTCGGGACAGTCGCAATCTCTATGGCTACACCTTC
>NA|many|TRBV5-1|TRBJ2-5
CASSIGPPGRETQYF
TGCGCCAGCAGCATCGGACCGCCCGGCAGGGAGACCCAGTACTTC
>NA|many|TRBV7-9|TRBJ1-4
CASSAIREGRGRGATNEKLFF
TGTGCCAGCAGCGCGATCCGGGAGGGCAGGGGAAGAGGCGCAACTAATGAAAAACTGTTTTTT
>TRBD2|few|TRBV7-3|TRBJ2-1
CASSFSGTSVHEQFF
TGTGCCAGCAGCTTCTCCGGGACTAGCGTTCATGAGCAGTTCTTC
>TRBD1|many|TRBV5-1|TRBJ2-5
CASSGILQGEGETQYF
TGCGCCAGCAGCGGTATCCTACAGGGGGAAGGAGAGACCCAGTACTTC
>NA|many|TRBV20-1|TRBJ2-7
CSAPVSGAREQYF
TGCAGTGCGCCGGTTAGCGGAGCGAGGGAGCAGTACTTC
>NA|many|TRBV7-8|TRBJ2-1
CASSPSVSSYNEQFF
TGTGCCAGCAGCCCATCGGTTAGCTCCTACAATGAGCAGTTCTTC
>NA|many|TRBV4-1|TRBJ1-1
CASSRIGGNTEAFF
TGCGCCAGCAGCCGAATAGGCGGGAACACTGAAGCTTTCTTT
>TRBD1|few|TRBV7-8|TRBJ1-5
CASSLGQVINQPQHF
TGTGCCAGCAGCTTGGGACAGGTCATCAATCAGCCCCAGCATTTT
>TRBD2|many|TRBV7-9|TRBJ2-1
CASSLPSGGVGEQFF
TGTGCCAGCAGCTTGCCGAGCGGGGGGGTCGGTGAGCAGTTCTTC
>NA|many|TRBV4-1|TRBJ1-1
CASSQVRRSRMNTEAFF
TGCGCCAGCAGCCAGGTACGTAGGTCGCGCATGAACACTGAAGCTTTCTTT
>TRBD2|many|TRBV20-1|TRBJ2-1
CSARTSGSRLEQFF
TGCAGTGCCCGAACTAGCGGGAGCCGATTGGAGCAGTTCTTC
>NA|many|TRBV7-8|TRBJ1-3
CASSLEPRGRSGNTIYF
TGTGCCAGCAGCTTAGAGCCTCGGGGCCGCTCTGGAAACACCATATATTTT
>NA|many|TRBV3-1|TRBJ1-1
CASSPQARNTEAFF
TGTGCCAGCAGCCCGCAGGCTCGGAACACTGAAGCTTTCTTT
>NA|many|TRBV10-3|TRBJ2-1
CAIRESGPGGQFF
TGTGCCATCAGGGAATCGGGACCTGGCGGGCAGTTCTTC
>TRBD2|many|TRBV7-7|TRBJ2-5
CASSLAGFGTQYF
TGTGCTAGCAGCTTAGCGGGATTTGGGACCCAGTACTTC
>TRBD2|many|TRBV6-5|TRBJ2-7
CASSSPGTSRSYEQYF
TGTGCCAGCAGTTCGCCCGGGACTAGCAGATCCTACGAGCAGTACTTC
>NA|many|TRBV7-9|TRBJ1-2
CASSRDRVGLGYTF
TGTGCCAGCAGTCGAGACCGAGTCGGGCTTGGCTACACCTTC
>NA|many|TRBV9|TRBJ2-1
CASSVDQSSYNEQFF
TGTGCCAGCAGCGTAGACCAGAGCTCCTACAATGAGCAGTTCTTC
>NA|many|TRBV6-2/TRBV6-3|TRBJ1-1
CASSYMVNTEAFF
TGTGCCAGCAGTTACATGGTGAACACTGAAGCTTTCTTT
>TRBD2|many|TRBV20-1|TRBJ2-5
CSAGGRGAETQYF
TGCAGTGCTGGAGGGCGGGGGGCGGAGACCCAGTACTTC
>TRBD1|many|TRBV24-1|TRBJ2-7
CATSDSGTGGNEQYF
TGTGCCACCAGTGACTCCGGGACAGGGGGGAACGAGCAGTACTTC
>NA|many|TRBV4-3|TRBJ1-6
CASSQDQRSDSPLHF
TGCGCCAGCAGCCAAGATCAGCGGTCTGATTCACCCCTCCACTTT
>TRBD2|many|TRBV7-3|TRBJ2-5
CASSYLAGGLETQYF
TGTGCCAGCAGCTACTTAGCGGGGGGGCTGGAGACCCAGTACTTC
>TRBD1|many|TRBV24-1|TRBJ1-2
CATSRTGVYGYTF
TGTGCCACCAGTCGGACAGGGGTCTATGGCTACACCTTC
>NA|many|TRBV7-2|TRBJ1-4
CASSLASPISEKLFF
TGTGCCAGCAGCTTAGCTTCTCCTATTAGTGAAAAACTGTTTTTT
>NA|many|TRBV10-3|TRBJ2-3
CATSGRGSDTQYF
TGTGCCACCTCGGGGCGGGGCAGCGATACGCAGTATTTT
>NA|NA|TRBV7-3|TRBJ2-5
CASSSRTSGAQYF
TGTGCCAGCAGCTCCCGAACGTCAGGCGCCCAGTACTTC